This T cell receptor (beta chain) was identified during a study of metastatic and nonmetastatic thyroid tumors. Study-level background: Repertoires from blood and tumor or nodule tissue of malignant and benign thyroid patients were compared. General study findings and limits: Reported TCR beta diversity, measured in blood and tumor, was significantly higher for malignant thyroid tumors than for benign nodules.

All patients reached thyroid surgery having received no treatment beforehand. Original data processing: To classify distant metastasis in papillary thyroid cancer, a model was built from CDR3 differences across clinicopathological groups. MiXCR was used by TCRdb to re-call the PCR reads. TCRdb's processing, not the authors' own work, is the source of the V and J calls. Seen here are about 93,000 clones, 12% observed once, and the top ten hold 10% to 12%. This clone turned up a few times. Its target is not known. A much larger clonotype is one base distant, so this may be a read error. The same CDR3 can be traced to other DNA sequences in this sample. The CDR3 is 20 residues long. The V gene end was trimmed by 3 bases and the J gene end by 4 bases; junction bases not matched to a gene: 16. Per the germline V gene, CDR1 is ENHRY and CDR2 is SYGVKD.

The sample consisted of blood. This sequence was found in a female donor with papillary thyroid cancer or a benign thyroid nodule (not recorded which). Some clones in this sample may be carry-over from other donors' samples. This chain uses TRBV10-3 with TRBJ2-1, with 12 bases that match TRBD1. CDR3 protein: CAISERGGTGGLFSYNEQFF. As DNA, the CDR3 is TGTGCCATCAGTGAAAGGGGTGGGACAGGGGGCCTGTTCTCATACAATGAGCAGTTCTTC.